These 8 T cell receptor beta chains were all obtained from the same sample, sequenced in a study of blood T cell repertoires in COVID-19 (dated by TCRdb to 2019 to 2021). Library preparation employed the immunoSEQ multiplex PCR assay. Here the immuneACCESS table is served through TCRdb, limited to in-frame sequences with V and J called. Missing clones are a known gap in these copies; in checked studies unresolved V genes cover under half, and the rest lacks a known reason. The sample profile shows approximately 210,000 clones; around 75% of them were found once. Of the sample, roughly 4.9% falls within the top ten clones. Sample: peripheral blood. The receptors stem from a human donor in a cohort sampled during active COVID-19.

V gene TRBV25-1 combines with J gene TRBJ2-7, with 7 bases fitting TRBD2. Germline V gene data show CDR1 as MGHDK and CDR2 as SYGVNS. The CDR3 is 17 amino acids. V lost 4 bases and J lost 3; bases outside the gene matches: 15. The CDR3 is CASSGGGVEGPFYEQYF. CDR3 in DNA: TGTGCCAGCAGTGGGGGAGGGGTAGAGGGCCCTTTCTACGAGCAGTACTTC.

The chain uses TRBV3-1 (or the pseudogene TRBV3-2) and TRBJ2-1; 13 nucleotides agree with TRBD2. This CDR3 is 18 amino acids long. The junction had 7 bases not matched to a gene; V was cut back by 3 bases and J by 2 bases. Looked up from germline, CDR1 is LGHDT and CDR2 is YNNKEL (reference sequence). CDR3 DNA sequence: TGTGCCAGCAGCCACACTAGCGGGAGGGGGAGGACCTACAATGAGCAGTTCTTC. It yields the protein CASSHTSGRGRTYNEQFF.

This clone was seen only a few times. The J gene is TRBJ2-1, the V gene TRBV4-3, with 15 bases matching TRBD2. CDR3 size: 15 residues. Germline-derived CDR1 and CDR2 are LGHNA and YSLEER. With V trimmed by 4 bases and J by 7 bases, 2 bases remained unmatched. The CDR3 spells CASSLGTSGRNEQFF. Written as DNA, the CDR3 is TGCGCCAGCAGCCTCGGGACTAGCGGGAGGAATGAGCAGTTCTTC.

The chain recombines TRBV18 with TRBJ2-6, with D uncertain. The germline V and J ends were trimmed by 6 bases and 2 bases, with 14 bases remaining between them. CDR1 and CDR2 from the germline V gene are KGHSH and LQKENI. The length of the CDR3 is 16 residues. CDR3 coding DNA: TGTGCCAGCTCTCCTAGTTCCCGGGCTGGGGCCAACGTCCTGACTTTC. It codes for CASSPSSRAGANVLTF.

The chain has TRBV11-2 and TRBJ1-1, with 7 bases aligning to TRBD1. The CDR3 totals 16 residues. V was pared by 4 bases and J by 2 bases, with 10 bases of the junction left unmatched. Germline CDR1 reads SGHAT; CDR2 reads FQNNGV. The CDR3 DNA sequence: TGTGCCAGCAGCTCTATAAGACAGGGTAAAAACACTGAAGCTTTCTTT. It specifies CASSSIRQGKNTEAFF. Full variable domain (missing parts from reference TRBV11-2 and TRBJ1-1): EAGVAQSPRYKIIEKRQSVAFWCNPISGHATLYWYQQILGQGPKLLIQFQNNGVVDDSQLPKDRFSAERLKGVDSTLKIQPAKLEDSAVYLCASSSIRQGKNTEAFFGQGTRLTVV.

The V and J genes are TRBV7-2 and TRBJ2-7; no reliable D call. Trimming removed 0 bases from V and 1 base from J, with 13 bases in between. This CDR3 contains 16 residues. Germline CDR1 and CDR2: SGHTA and FQGNSA. CDR3 residues: CASSLAASASSYEQYF. Here the CDR3 DNA reads TGTGCCAGCAGCTTAGCCGCTTCAGCGTCGTCCTACGAGCAGTACTTC.

V and J are TRBV18 and TRBJ1-5; 11 nucleotides agree with TRBD1. The CDR3 is 16 residues long. Unmatched junction bases numbered 7, after V lost 3 bases and J lost 6 bases. Germline V gives CDR1 KGHSH, CDR2 LQKENI. The DNA for the CDR3 is TGTGCCAGCTCACCCATTGGGACAGGGGGAGGTCAGCCCCAGCATTTT. This translates into CASSPIGTGGGQPQHF.

This clone has a single count. The V gene is TRBV5-1, the J gene TRBJ2-7; D uncertain. Germline assignment: CDR1 SGHRS and CDR2 YFSETQ. V shed 5 bases and J shed 0 bases, with 12 bases lying between them. This CDR3 has 14 residues. The CDR3 DNA sequence: TGCGCCAGCAGTCCAAGCGAGGTCTCCTACGAGCAGTACTTC. As protein: CASSPSEVSYEQYF.